Below, 11 T cell receptor beta chains from the same sample are listed, as sequenced in a study of regulatory T cells in long-lasting Graves disease. HTBI primers from iRepertoire and Arm-PCR of CDR3 regions yielded the TCR beta libraries. One entry per CDR3 protein, called by TCRdb with MiXCR from the multiplex PCR reads. Of nearly 350,000 distinct CDR3 sequences detected, 15% to 20% appear once; the ten largest clones hold around 30%. The time point is: persistent/refractory GD, antithyroid drugs over 5 years with positive TRAb. PBMC-derived RNA was used for the TCR library. The source was peripheral blood mononuclear cells (PBMCs), collected when the disease was refractory, from a patient treated with antithyroid drugs. These receptors all come from a female donor with Graves disease.

Note on this clonotype: A far larger clone is a single base away, which makes a read error likely. The chain joins TRBV7-9 to TRBJ1-2, with 7 bases fitting TRBD1. The CDR3 has 16 amino acids. Trimming at V came to 4 bases and at J to 3 bases, leaving 11 bases not matched to a gene. Germline V CDR1 and CDR2: SEHNR, FQNEAQ (reference sequence). The CDR3 coding sequence is TGTGCCAGCAGCTCAGCGGGGACAGACGCTGACTATGGCTACACCTTC. The encoded protein is CASSSAGTDADYGYTF.

There are many counts of this clonotype. V is TRBV24-1 and J is TRBJ1-1; no definite D call. Germline CDR1 reads KGHDR; CDR2 reads SFDVKD. There are 12 residues in the CDR3. V lost 5 bases and J lost 6, with 9 bases in between. CDR3 nucleotide sequence: TGTGCCACCAGTGCTTTTGGTTCTGAAGCTTTCTTT. It yields the protein CATSAFGSEAFF.

In its sample, this clonotype was seen a few times. The chain employs TRBV29-1 and TRBJ2-2, with D unclear. Deletions cut 2 bases from V and 5 bases from J, with 6 bases between. Germline V CDR1 and CDR2: SQVTM, ANQGSEA. This CDR3 region has 12 residues. Here the CDR3 reads CSVEPETGELFF. For the CDR3, the DNA is TGCAGCGTTGAACCCGAGACCGGGGAGCTGTTTTTT.

This rearrangement joins TRBV25-1 to TRBJ1-6; 8 bases are a match to TRBD1. The germline V gene has CDR1 MGHDK and CDR2 SYGVNS. The CDR3 contains 14 residues. V lost 8 bases and J lost 7; bases outside the gene matches: 7. The CDR3 sequence: CASGRQGPNSPLHF. The CDR3 DNA reads TGTGCCAGCGGCCGACAGGGGCCCAATTCACCCCTCCACTTT.

This clonotype has just a few counts. In DNA, the CDR3 is TGTGCCTGGAGGCGAAATGTACCCTTAACCTACGAGCAGTACTTC. This encodes CAWRRNVPLTYEQYF. This sequence joins TRBV30 and TRBJ2-7; D is ambiguous. Trimming cost V 3 bases and J 2 bases, with 17 bases left between them. The CDR3 is made up of 15 amino acids. Germline values: CDR1 GTSNPN, CDR2 SVGIG (reference sequence).

A note on this clonotype: It is likely a read error, because the conserved phenylalanine at the end of the CDR3 is missing. V and J are TRBV29-1 and TRBJ2-2; possibly TRBD2 for D (5 bases). CDR1 SQVTM and CDR2 ANQGSEA come from the germline V gene. The CDR3 covers 13 residues. Trimming stripped 2 bases from V and 7 bases from J, with 11 bases between. For the CDR3, the DNA is TGCAGCGTTGAACTTCCCGGGATCGGGGAGCTGTTTATT. It translates to CSVELPGIGELFI.

This clonotype was counted many times. The chain uses TRBV5-1 and TRBJ2-7, with D maybe TRBD2 (6 bases). V was trimmed by 2 bases and J by 3 bases, leaving 12 bases between them. CDR3 length: 14 amino acids. Germline CDR1 is SGHRS and CDR2 is YFSETQ. The CDR3 here is CASSLGLGGYEQYF. In nucleotides, the CDR3 is TGCGCCAGCAGCTTAGGTCTGGGAGGCTACGAGCAGTACTTC.

The chain couples TRBV20-1 to TRBJ2-7, with 8 bases fitting TRBD1. CDR3 size: 15 residues. Germline CDR1 and CDR2: DFQATT and SNEGSKA (reference sequence). V was pared by 0 bases and J by 2 bases, with 6 bases of the junction left unmatched. In nucleotides, the CDR3 is TGCAGTGCTAGAGACGGACAGGGTTCACCCTACGAGCAGTACTTC. Translation gives CSARDGQGSPYEQYF.

This clonotype was counted many times. The chain combines TRBV27 with TRBJ1-5; no clear D gene. The CDR3 runs 15 residues. Germline V gene sequence: CDR1 MNHEY, CDR2 SMNVEV (reference sequence). Trimming shortened V by 5 bases and J by 15 bases, and 26 bases separated the two germline ends. DNA for the CDR3: TGTGCCAGCAGTCCAACGGGTCGCCCCGGAAATAGAATGCATTTT. Translating it yields CASSPTGRPGNRMHF.

The sample holds a few counts of this clonotype. This rearrangement joins TRBV5-1 to TRBJ2-4, with TRBD1 as a possible D gene (6 bases). V was shortened by 0 bases and J by 5 bases, with 9 bases between the two germline ends. CDR1 is SGHRS and CDR2 is YFSETQ in the germline V gene. The CDR3 runs to 14 residues. The CDR3 nucleotides are TGCGCCAGCAGCTTGGGGCAGGGGCAAAACATTCAGTACTTC. Its protein product is CASSLGQGQNIQYF.

This chain links TRBV3-1 with TRBJ1-5; 9 bases fit TRBD1. The CDR3 totals 17 residues. With 1 base clipped from V and 0 bases from J, the junction kept 4 bases outside the gene matches. Germline assignment: CDR1 LGHDT and CDR2 YNNKEL (reference sequence). The CDR3 protein is CASSQGGTGISNQPQHF. In DNA form, the CDR3 reads TGTGCCAGCAGCCAAGGGGGGACAGGGATTAGCAATCAGCCCCAGCATTTT.